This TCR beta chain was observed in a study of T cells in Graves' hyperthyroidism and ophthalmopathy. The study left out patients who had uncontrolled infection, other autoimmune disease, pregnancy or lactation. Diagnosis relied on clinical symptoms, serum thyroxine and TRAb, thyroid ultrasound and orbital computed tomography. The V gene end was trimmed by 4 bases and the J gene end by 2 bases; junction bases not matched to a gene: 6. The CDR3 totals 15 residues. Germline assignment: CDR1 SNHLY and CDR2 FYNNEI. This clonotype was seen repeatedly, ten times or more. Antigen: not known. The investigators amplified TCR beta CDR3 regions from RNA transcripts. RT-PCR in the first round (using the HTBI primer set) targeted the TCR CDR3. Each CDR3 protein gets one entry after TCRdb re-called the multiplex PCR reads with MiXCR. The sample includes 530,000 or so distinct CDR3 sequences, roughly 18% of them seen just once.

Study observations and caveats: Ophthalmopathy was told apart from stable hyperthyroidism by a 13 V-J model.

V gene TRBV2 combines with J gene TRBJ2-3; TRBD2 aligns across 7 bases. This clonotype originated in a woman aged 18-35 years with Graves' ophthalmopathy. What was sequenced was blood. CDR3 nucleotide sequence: TGTGCCAGCAGTGGGGGAGCGGGGCACACAGATACGCAGTATTTT. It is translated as CASSGGAGHTDTQYF. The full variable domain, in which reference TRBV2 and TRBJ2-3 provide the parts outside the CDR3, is EPEVTQTPSHQVTQMGQEVILRCVPISNHLYFYWYRQILGQKVEFLVSFYNNEISEKSEIFDDQFSVERPDGSNFTLKIRSTKLEDSAMYFCASSGGAGHTDTQYFGPGTRLTVL.